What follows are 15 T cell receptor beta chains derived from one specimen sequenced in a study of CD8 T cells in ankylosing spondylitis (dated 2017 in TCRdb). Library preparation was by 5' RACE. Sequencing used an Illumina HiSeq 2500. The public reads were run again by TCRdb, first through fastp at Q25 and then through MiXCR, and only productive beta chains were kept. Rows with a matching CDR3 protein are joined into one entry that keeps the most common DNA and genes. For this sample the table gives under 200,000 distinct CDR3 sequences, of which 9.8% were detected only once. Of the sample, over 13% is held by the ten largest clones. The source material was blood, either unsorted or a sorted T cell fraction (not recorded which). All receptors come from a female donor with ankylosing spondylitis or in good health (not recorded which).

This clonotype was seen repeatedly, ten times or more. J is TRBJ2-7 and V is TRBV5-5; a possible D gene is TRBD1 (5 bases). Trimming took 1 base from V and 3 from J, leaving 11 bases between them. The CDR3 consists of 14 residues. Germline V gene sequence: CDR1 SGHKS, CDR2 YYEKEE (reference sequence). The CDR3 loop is CASSLTLQGYEQYF. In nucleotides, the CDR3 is TGTGCCAGCAGCTTGACTCTTCAGGGCTACGAGCAGTACTTC.

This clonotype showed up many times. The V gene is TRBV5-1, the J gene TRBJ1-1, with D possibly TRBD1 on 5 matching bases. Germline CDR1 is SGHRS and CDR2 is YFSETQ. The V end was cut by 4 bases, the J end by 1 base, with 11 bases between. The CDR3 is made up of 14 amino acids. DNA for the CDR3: TGCGCCAGCAGCCCCGGGGCACCGAACACTGAAGCTTTCTTT. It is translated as CASSPGAPNTEAFF. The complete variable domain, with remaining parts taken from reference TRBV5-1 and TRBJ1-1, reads KAGVTQTPRYLIKTRGQQVTLSCSPISGHRSVSWYQQTPGQGLQFLFEYFSETQRNKGNFPGRFSGRQFSNSRSEMNVSTLELGDSALYLCASSPGAPNTEAFFGQGTRLTVV.

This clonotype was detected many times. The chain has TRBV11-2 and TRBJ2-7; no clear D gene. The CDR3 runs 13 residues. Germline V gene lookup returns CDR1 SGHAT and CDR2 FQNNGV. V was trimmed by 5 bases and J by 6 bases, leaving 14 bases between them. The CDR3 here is CASSPTPTSEQYF. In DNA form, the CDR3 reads TGTGCCAGCAGCCCCACCCCGACTTCCGAGCAGTACTTC.

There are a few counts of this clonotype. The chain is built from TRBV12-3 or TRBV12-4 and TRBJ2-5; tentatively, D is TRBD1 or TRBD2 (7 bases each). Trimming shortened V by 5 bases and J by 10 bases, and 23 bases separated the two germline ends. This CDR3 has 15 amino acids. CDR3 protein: CASSPSGGGNSDQYF. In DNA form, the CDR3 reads TGTGCCAGCAGTCCCTCAGGGGGAGGGAATTCCGACCAGTACTTC.

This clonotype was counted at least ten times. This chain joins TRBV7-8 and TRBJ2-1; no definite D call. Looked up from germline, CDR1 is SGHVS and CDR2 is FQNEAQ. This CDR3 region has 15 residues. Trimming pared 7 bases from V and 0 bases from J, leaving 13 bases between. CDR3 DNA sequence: TGTGCCAGCACGGTGGCAGACCTCTCCTACAATGAGCAGTTCTTC. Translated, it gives CASTVADLSYNEQFF.

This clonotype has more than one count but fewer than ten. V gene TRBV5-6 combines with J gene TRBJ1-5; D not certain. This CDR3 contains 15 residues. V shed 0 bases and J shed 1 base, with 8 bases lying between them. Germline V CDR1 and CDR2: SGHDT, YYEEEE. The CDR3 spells CASSLGAGSNQPQHF. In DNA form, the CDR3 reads TGTGCCAGCAGCTTGGGCGCGGGGAGCAATCAGCCCCAGCATTTT.

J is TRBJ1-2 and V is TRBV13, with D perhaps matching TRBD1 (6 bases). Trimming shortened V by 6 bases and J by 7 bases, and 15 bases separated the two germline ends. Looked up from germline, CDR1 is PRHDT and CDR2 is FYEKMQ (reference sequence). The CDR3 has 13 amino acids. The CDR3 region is CASRLGGYGGYTF. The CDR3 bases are TGTGCCAGCAGGCTGGGGGGCTATGGTGGCTACACCTTC. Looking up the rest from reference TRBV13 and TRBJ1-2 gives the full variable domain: AAGVIQSPRHLIKEKRETATLKCYPIPRHDTVYWYQQGPGQDPQFLISFYEKMQSDKGSIPDRFSAQQFSDYHSELNMSSLELGDSALYFCASRLGGYGGYTFGSGTRLTVV.

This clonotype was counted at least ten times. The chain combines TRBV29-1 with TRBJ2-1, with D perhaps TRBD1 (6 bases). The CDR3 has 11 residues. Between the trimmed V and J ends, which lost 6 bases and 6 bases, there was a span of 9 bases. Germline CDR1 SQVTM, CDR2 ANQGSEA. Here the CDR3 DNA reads TGCAGCGTCGCCAGGGGCAATGAGCAGTTCTTC. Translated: CSVARGNEQFF.

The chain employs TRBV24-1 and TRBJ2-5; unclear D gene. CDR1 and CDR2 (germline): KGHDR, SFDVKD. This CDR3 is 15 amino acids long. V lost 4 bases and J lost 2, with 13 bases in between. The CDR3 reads CATSDMSHGQETQYF. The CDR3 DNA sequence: TGTGCCACCAGTGACATGTCCCACGGTCAAGAGACCCAGTACTTC.

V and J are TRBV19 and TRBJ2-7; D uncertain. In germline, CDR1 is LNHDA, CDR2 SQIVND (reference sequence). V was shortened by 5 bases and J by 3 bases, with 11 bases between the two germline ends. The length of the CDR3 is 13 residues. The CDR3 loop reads CASSVDGYYEQYF. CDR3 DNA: TGTGCCAGTAGTGTCGACGGGTACTACGAGCAGTACTTC.

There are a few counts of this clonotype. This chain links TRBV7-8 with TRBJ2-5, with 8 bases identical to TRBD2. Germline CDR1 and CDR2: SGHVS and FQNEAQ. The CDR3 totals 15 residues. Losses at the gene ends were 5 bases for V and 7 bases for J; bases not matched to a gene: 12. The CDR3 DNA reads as TGTGCCAGCAGCCCCAGCGGGAGTGCCGCCGGGACCCAGTACTTC. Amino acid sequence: CASSPSGSAAGTQYF.

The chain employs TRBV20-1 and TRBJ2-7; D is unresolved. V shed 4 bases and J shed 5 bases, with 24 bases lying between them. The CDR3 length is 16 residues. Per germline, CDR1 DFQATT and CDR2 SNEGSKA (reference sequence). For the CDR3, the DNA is TGCAGTGCTACTGGTTCGATCGTTTCAAATTTTAACGAGCAGTACTTC. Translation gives CSATGSIVSNFNEQYF.

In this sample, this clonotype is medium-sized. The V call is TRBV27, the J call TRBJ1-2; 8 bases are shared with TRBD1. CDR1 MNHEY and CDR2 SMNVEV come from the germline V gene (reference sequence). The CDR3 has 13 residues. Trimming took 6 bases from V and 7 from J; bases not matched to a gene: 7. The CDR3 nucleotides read TGTGCCAGCAGCTTAGGACAGGGTGGTGGCTACACCTTC. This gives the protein CASSLGQGGGYTF.

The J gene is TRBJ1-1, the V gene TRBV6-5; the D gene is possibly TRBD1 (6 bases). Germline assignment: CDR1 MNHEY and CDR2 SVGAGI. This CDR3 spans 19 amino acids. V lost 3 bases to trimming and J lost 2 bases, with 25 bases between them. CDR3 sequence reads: CASSYSRGRRGDLNTEAFF. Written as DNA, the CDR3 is TGTGCCAGCAGTTATTCCAGGGGACGACGCGGGGACCTAAACACTGAAGCTTTCTTT.

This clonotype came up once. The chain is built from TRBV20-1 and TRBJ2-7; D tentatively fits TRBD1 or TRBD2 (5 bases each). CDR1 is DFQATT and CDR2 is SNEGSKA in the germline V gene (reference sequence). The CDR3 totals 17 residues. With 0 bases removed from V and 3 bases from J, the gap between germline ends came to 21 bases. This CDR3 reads CSARENRIGTRFYEQYF. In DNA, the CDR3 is TGCAGTGCTAGAGAAAATAGAATCGGGACCAGGTTCTACGAGCAGTACTTC.